The 28 T cell receptor beta chains below come from one sample, sequenced in a study of blood T cell repertoires in COVID-19. This table comes from immunoSEQ multiplex PCR, and its TCRdb copy is limited to in-frame clones, with some not included. The table shows 150,000 to 200,000 clones, with 84% occurring only once. Sequencing used peripheral blood. These TCRs come from a man in his forties or fifties who had recovered from COVID-19.

The chain recombines TRBV6-4 with TRBJ2-6; a weak D match, TRBD2 (6 bases). CDR1 and CDR2 from the germline V gene are MRHNA and SNTAGT. The germline V and J ends were trimmed by 0 bases and 4 bases, with 7 bases remaining between them. This CDR3 contains 15 residues. DNA for the CDR3: TGTGCCAGCAGTGACTCCAGCGGGGGGGCCAACGTCCTGACTTTC. It codes for CASSDSSGGANVLTF.

The gene calls are TRBV2 and TRBJ1-4; perhaps TRBD1 as D (5 bases). The V end was cut by 7 bases, the J end by 13 bases, with 13 bases between. The germline gives CDR1 SNHLY, CDR2 FYNNEI. The CDR3 is 11 residues long. CDR3 protein: CASTQPGGLFF. The DNA of the CDR3 is TGTGCCAGCACTCAACCGGGGGGACTGTTTTTT.

This clone was counted only a few times. The CDR3 sequence is CASSSRDSPYNEQFF. The CDR3 DNA is TGTGCCAGCAGCTCCCGGGACAGCCCCTACAATGAGCAGTTCTTC. V usage is TRBV9 and J usage is TRBJ2-1; 7 nucleotides agree with TRBD1. This CDR3 spans 15 amino acids. Unmatched junction bases numbered 6, after V lost 4 bases and J lost 2 bases. Germline lookup yields CDR1 SGDLS and CDR2 YYNGEE.

V gene TRBV4-3 combines with J gene TRBJ2-1; TRBD2 might be the D (5 bases). V dropped 0 bases and J dropped 1 base, with 10 bases sitting between them. Per germline, CDR1 LGHNA and CDR2 YSLEER. The length of the CDR3 is 16 residues. The CDR3 DNA follows: TGCGCCAGCAGCCAAGATCTAGCAGATTCCTACAATGAGCAGTTCTTC. Residues: CASSQDLADSYNEQFF.

The CDR3 DNA reads as TGTGCCAGCAGCCCTAGCGGGGGAAGCTCCTACAATGAGCAGTTCTTC. Its protein is CASSPSGGSSYNEQFF. This rearrangement joins TRBV5-5 to TRBJ2-1; TRBD2 agrees at 10 bases. With 4 bases clipped from V and 0 bases from J, the junction kept 4 bases outside the gene matches. The CDR3 has 16 amino acids. CDR1 SGHKS and CDR2 YYEKEE come from the germline V gene (reference sequence).

The chain has TRBV10-3 and TRBJ1-1, with D uncertain. This CDR3 is 12 amino acids long. Germline loops: CDR1 ENHRY, CDR2 SYGVKD. Trimming cost V 6 bases and J 2 bases, with 7 bases left between them. This CDR3 reads CAIRPDNTEAFF. CDR3 bases: TGTGCCATCAGACCAGATAACACTGAAGCTTTCTTT.

This chain joins TRBV5-4 and TRBJ2-2; possible D gene TRBD2, 7 bases. This CDR3 contains 15 residues. Trimming shortened V by 4 bases and J by 7 bases, and 17 bases separated the two germline ends. Germline V gene data show CDR1 as SGHNT and CDR2 as YYREEE (reference sequence). This CDR3 is CASSAGAGAVGELFF. The CDR3 nucleotides are TGTGCCAGCAGCGCGGGGGCGGGAGCGGTCGGGGAGCTGTTTTTT.

The chain has TRBV15 and TRBJ1-4; a weak D match, TRBD1 (6 bases). This CDR3 comprises 16 residues. Per germline, CDR1 LNHNV and CDR2 YYDKDF (reference sequence). Trimming left V 0 bases short and J 8 bases short, with 16 bases between. CDR3 in amino acids: CATSRDQAGAREKLFF. In DNA, the CDR3 is TGTGCCACCAGCAGAGATCAAGCGGGGGCTCGCGAAAAACTGTTTTTT.

V gene TRBV2 combines with J gene TRBJ1-2; a possible D gene is TRBD1 (6 bases). The V and J ends lost 10 bases and 10 bases respectively, with 22 bases between them. The CDR3 extends over 13 amino acids. CDR1 and CDR2 (germline): SNHLY, FYNNEI. CDR3 sequence: CATWGGPAIAYTF. The CDR3 nucleotides are TGTGCCACCTGGGGGGGGCCCGCCATTGCCTACACCTTC.

This sequence joins TRBV6-4 and TRBJ2-1, with 9 bases that match TRBD2. This CDR3 region has 15 residues. V dropped 3 bases and J dropped 4; count of bases not matched to a gene: 4. Germline loops: CDR1 MRHNA, CDR2 SNTAGT. The CDR3 sequence is CASSDHGLAYNEQFF. DNA of the CDR3: TGTGCCAGCAGTGATCACGGACTAGCGTACAATGAGCAGTTCTTC.

A note on this clone: This CDR3 is also generated by other DNA sequences in the sample. CDR3 sequence (DNA): TGTGCCAGCAGCTTAGCAGGGGCTGGGGCCAACGTCCTGACTTTC. It yields the protein CASSLAGAGANVLTF. V usage is TRBV7-8 and J usage is TRBJ2-6; D may be TRBD1 (5 bases). The germline V gene encodes CDR1 SGHVS and CDR2 FQNEAQ. This CDR3 is 15 amino acids long. Between the trimmed V and J ends, which lost 0 bases and 2 bases, there was a span of 5 bases.

This clone was found a few times. Other DNA sequences in the same sample also yield this CDR3. The rearrangement uses TRBV11-2 and TRBJ2-7; D is undetermined. There are 12 residues in the CDR3. The V gene lost 0 bases and the J gene lost 3 bases, with 3 bases spanning the gap. CDR1 and CDR2 (germline): SGHAT, FQNNGV. The CDR3 nucleotides are TGTGCCAGCAGCTTAGATCGCTACGAGCAGTACTTC. It is translated as CASSLDRYEQYF.

The chain employs TRBV5-1 and TRBJ2-2; weak D call: TRBD1 (5 bases). Trimming removed 2 bases from V and 7 bases from J, with 18 bases in between. CDR3 size: 16 residues. The germline V gene has CDR1 SGHRS and CDR2 YFSETQ. CDR3 sequence reads: CASSFGSGRVGGELFF. CDR3 bases: TGCGCCAGCAGCTTTGGTAGTGGCAGGGTTGGCGGGGAGCTGTTTTTT.

With regard to this clone: This CDR3 is also generated by other DNA sequences in the sample. This rearrangement joins TRBV28 to TRBJ1-3, with D unresolved. The CDR3 totals 14 residues. Germline V gene lookup returns CDR1 MDHEN and CDR2 SYDVKM. With 3 bases removed from V and 0 bases from J, the gap between germline ends came to 6 bases. The chain's CDR3 is CASSFGSSGNTIYF. The CDR3 DNA sequence: TGTGCCAGCAGTTTCGGTAGCTCTGGAAACACCATATATTTT.

The V call is TRBV11-2, the J call TRBJ2-1; the D is unclear. The length of the CDR3 is 13 residues. The germline CDR1 and CDR2 sequences are SGHAT and FQNNGV. Trimming shortened V by 4 bases and J by 5 bases, and 9 bases separated the two germline ends. DNA for the CDR3: TGTGCCAGCAGCTCTTACAGCAACAATGAGCAGTTCTTC. Translated: CASSSYSNNEQFF.

The rearrangement links TRBV19 to TRBJ1-5, with D hard to call. V was trimmed by 1 base and J by 3 bases, leaving 7 bases between them. In germline, CDR1 is LNHDA, CDR2 SQIVND (reference sequence). The CDR3 has 14 residues. The CDR3 DNA reads TGTGCCAGTAGTATAGCCGGAGACAATCAGCCCCAGCATTTT. As protein: CASSIAGDNQPQHF.

This clone showed up just once. Other DNA sequences of this sample code for an identical CDR3. V and J are TRBV19 and TRBJ1-2, with 7 bases aligning to TRBD1. The CDR3 length is 14 residues. Germline assignment: CDR1 LNHDA and CDR2 SQIVND (reference sequence). With 5 bases clipped from V and 4 bases from J, the junction kept 7 bases outside the gene matches. DNA of the CDR3: TGTGCCAGTAGTCCAAGACAGGGATCCTATGGCTACACCTTC. Its translation is CASSPRQGSYGYTF.

This chain links TRBV9 with TRBJ1-5; D not resolved. The CDR3 totals 13 residues. Looked up from germline, CDR1 is SGDLS and CDR2 is YYNGEE. Trimming took 4 bases from V and 5 from J, leaving 10 bases between them. CDR3 nucleotide sequence: TGTGCCAGCAGCTTACGAGGAGATCAGCCCCAGCATTTT. Protein sequence: CASSLRGDQPQHF.

V is TRBV28 and J is TRBJ2-3; 9 bases agree with TRBD2. The CDR3 has 17 residues. Germline CDR1 and CDR2: MDHEN and SYDVKM. The ends lost 2 bases at V and 2 bases at J; junction bases unmatched: 8. The CDR3 spells CASSLVGGRAYTDTQYF. The CDR3 region has the DNA TGTGCCAGCAGTTTAGTAGGCGGGAGGGCCTACACAGATACGCAGTATTTT.

The chain joins TRBV2 to TRBJ1-1, with D maybe TRBD1 (6 bases). The CDR3 sequence is 14 residues long. With 7 bases removed from V and 5 bases from J, the gap between germline ends came to 17 bases. The V gene's germline CDR1 is SNHLY and CDR2 FYNNEI. This CDR3 is CASMRGQGLTEAFF. CDR3 coding DNA: TGTGCCAGCATGCGGGGGCAGGGATTGACTGAAGCTTTCTTT.

This clone was seen a single time. This chain connects TRBV18 to TRBJ2-7, with 9 bases that match TRBD2. This CDR3 has 14 amino acids. Germline CDR1 reads KGHSH; CDR2 reads LQKENI. The V and J ends lost 6 bases and 5 bases, in that order; junction bases with no gene match: 8. In DNA form, the CDR3 reads TGTGCCAGCTCCCCGGGACTAGCTATGGACGAGCAGTACTTC. Translated, it gives CASSPGLAMDEQYF.

This chain uses TRBV6-5 with TRBJ1-3; the D is unclear. Trimming removed 0 bases at V and 1 base at J, with 4 bases between. CDR3 length: 14 residues. Germline CDR1 MNHEY, CDR2 SVGAGI. This CDR3 reads CASSYSGSGNTIYF. The CDR3 bases are TGTGCCAGCAGTTACTCCGGGTCTGGAAACACCATATATTTT.

The V and J genes are TRBV7-8 and TRBJ2-1, with 12 nucleotides matching TRBD2. CDR3 size: 15 residues. With 3 bases clipped from V and 7 bases from J, the junction kept 4 bases outside the gene matches. Germline V lookup: CDR1 SGHVS, CDR2 FQNEAQ. In DNA form, the CDR3 reads TGTGCCAGCAGCTTGCCTAGCGGGAGGGAGAATGAGCAGTTCTTC. Translated, it gives CASSLPSGRENEQFF.

This clone was counted only a few times. The chain couples TRBV9 to TRBJ2-5; D is possibly TRBD2 (6 bases). The CDR3 sequence is 14 residues long. CDR1 and CDR2 (germline): SGDLS, YYNGEE. The V gene lost 4 bases and the J gene lost 5 bases, with 15 bases spanning the gap. The CDR3, as DNA: TGTGCCAGCAGCATCTCGGGGGTTGAGGAGACCCAGTACTTC. Amino acid sequence: CASSISGVEETQYF.

This clone was seen only a few times. Other DNA sequences in this sample translate to the same CDR3. The V gene is TRBV4-3, the J gene TRBJ1-3; D is unresolved. Deletions cut 0 bases from V and 0 bases from J, with 6 bases between. This CDR3 is built from 15 residues. CDR1 and CDR2 (germline): LGHNA, YSLEER. CDR3 region: CASSQDLSSGNTIYF. In nucleotides, the CDR3 is TGCGCCAGCAGCCAAGATCTGAGCTCTGGAAACACCATATATTTT.

This chain links TRBV27 with TRBJ2-1; D remains ambiguous. Trimming pared 0 bases from V and 0 bases from J, leaving 9 bases between. Germline V lookup: CDR1 MNHEY, CDR2 SMNVEV (reference sequence). The CDR3 has 16 amino acids. CDR3 sequence (DNA): TGTGCCAGCAGTTTATCTCTTCCGAGCTCCTACAATGAGCAGTTCTTC. Protein product: CASSLSLPSSYNEQFF.

CDR3 sequence (DNA): TGTGCCAGCAGCTCCCGGACTGGGGATGAGCAGTTCTTC. It translates to CASSSRTGDEQFF. J is TRBJ2-1 and V is TRBV7-2; D is perhaps TRBD2 (5 bases). CDR1 and CDR2 (germline): SGHTA, FQGNSA. The CDR3 length is 13 residues. Between the trimmed V and J ends, which lost 4 bases and 8 bases, there was a span of 12 bases.

J is TRBJ1-1 and V is TRBV7-2; maybe TRBD1 (6 bases). This CDR3 comprises 14 residues. The V end was cut by 3 bases, the J end by 0 bases, with 8 bases between. The germline gives CDR1 SGHTA, CDR2 FQGNSA. The CDR3 bases are TGTGCCAGCAGCTTTGGGGGCGTGAACACTGAAGCTTTCTTT. This gives the protein CASSFGGVNTEAFF.